These 24 T cell receptor beta chains share one sample of origin, sequenced in a study of graft-versus-host responses after intestinal transplantation. These receptors lack a known antigen. Assay used: immunoSEQ multiplex PCR; TCRdb lists only in-frame clones, some missing. Of more than 90,000 clones listed, 90% to 95% were seen once; the top ten hold less than 1.5%. Sample: unstimulated CD8+ T cells sorted from spleen or lymph node cells, taken before transplant. The origin of the receptors is a human donor who was the organ donor for an intestinal transplant.

This clone was observed once. The chain links TRBV27 to TRBJ1-4; the D is unclear. CDR1 is MNHEY and CDR2 is SMNVEV in the germline V gene (reference sequence). Trimming stripped 3 bases from V and 7 bases from J, with 9 bases between. This CDR3 region has 13 residues. The CDR3 region is CASSLSRREKLFF. DNA for the CDR3: TGTGCCAGCAGTTTGTCCCGGCGTGAAAAACTGTTTTTT.

The genes are TRBV7-2 and TRBJ2-7, with D perhaps matching TRBD1 or TRBD2 (5 bases each). The CDR3 sequence is 14 residues long. Between the trimmed V and J ends, which lost 4 bases and 2 bases, there was a span of 12 bases. CDR1 is SGHTA, CDR2 FQGNSA, per germline. The CDR3 loop reads CASSWETVPYEQYF. The CDR3 DNA follows: TGTGCCAGCAGCTGGGAGACAGTCCCCTACGAGCAGTACTTC.

This chain connects TRBV28 to TRBJ1-5, with D unresolved. The V gene's germline CDR1 is MDHEN and CDR2 SYDVKM. Between the trimmed V and J ends, which lost 4 bases and 0 bases, there was a span of 7 bases. The CDR3 spans 14 residues. The CDR3 coding sequence is TGTGCCAGCAGTTCCGAATATAGCAATCAGCCCCAGCATTTT. This sequence encodes CASSSEYSNQPQHF.

This chain links TRBV5-4 with TRBJ2-3, with 7 positions matching TRBD1. J was trimmed by 3 bases and V by 4 bases; bases with no gene match: 5. The CDR3 totals 14 residues. Germline values: CDR1 SGHNT, CDR2 YYREEE (reference sequence). CDR3 sequence: CASSPPRGTDTQYF. In nucleotides, the CDR3 is TGTGCCAGCAGCCCTCCCAGGGGGACAGATACGCAGTATTTT.

The genes are TRBV30 and TRBJ1-1; 8 nucleotides agree with TRBD1. This CDR3 has 12 residues. The junction had 0 bases not matched to a gene; V was cut back by 5 bases and J by 1 base. Per the germline V gene, CDR1 is GTSNPN and CDR2 is SVGIG (reference sequence). Here the CDR3 reads CAWGTGNTEAFF. The CDR3 bases are TGTGCCTGGGGGACAGGGAACACTGAAGCTTTCTTT.

The chain has TRBV4-3 and TRBJ2-1; the D gene is possibly TRBD2 (6 bases). V was clipped by 6 bases and J by 5 bases, with 17 bases between them. This CDR3 is 15 amino acids long. Germline V gene lookup returns CDR1 LGHNA and CDR2 YSLEER. The CDR3 coding sequence is TGCGCCAGCAGAGCAGGGAGCGGGCAGAACAATGAGCAGTTCTTC. Translation: CASRAGSGQNNEQFF.

J is TRBJ1-4 and V is TRBV10-2; D perhaps matches TRBD1 (6 bases). The V end was cut by 4 bases, the J end by 0 bases, with 15 bases between. This CDR3 comprises 17 residues. Germline V gene lookup returns CDR1 WSHSY and CDR2 SAAADI. The CDR3 sequence: CASSVGARFSTNEKLFF. Written as DNA, the CDR3 is TGCGCCAGCAGTGTGGGGGCCAGGTTCTCAACTAATGAAAAACTGTTTTTT.

In its sample, this clone was seen once. The genes are TRBV18 and TRBJ2-7, with D perhaps matching TRBD1 (5 bases). This CDR3 region has 16 residues. V was shortened by 1 base and J by 3 bases, with 16 bases between the two germline ends. The germline gives CDR1 KGHSH, CDR2 LQKENI. Here the CDR3 reads CASSPRQGHFFYEQYF. In nucleotides, the CDR3 is TGTGCCAGCTCACCACGGCAGGGCCACTTCTTCTACGAGCAGTACTTC. Supplemented by reference TRBV18 and TRBJ2-7, the full variable domain reads NAGVMQNPRHLVRRRGQEARLRCSPMKGHSHVYWYRQLPEEGLKFMVYLQKENIIDESGMPKERFSAEFPKEGPSILRIQQVVRGDSAAYFCASSPRQGHFFYEQYFGPGTRLTVT.

In nucleotides, the CDR3 is TGTGCCAGCAGTGACTGGGACAGGGGCTCCTACGAGCAGTACTTC. Translating gives CASSDWDRGSYEQYF. The chain joins TRBV6-5 to TRBJ2-7; 10 bases are a match to TRBD1. CDR1 and CDR2 (germline): MNHEY, SVGAGI. Trimming took 5 bases from V and 0 from J; bases not matched to a gene: 4. The CDR3 is made up of 15 amino acids.

The chain employs TRBV28 and TRBJ2-7; 13 nucleotides match TRBD2. Germline assignment: CDR1 MDHEN and CDR2 SYDVKM. This CDR3 spans 22 amino acids. Unmatched junction bases numbered 24, after V lost 5 bases and J lost 2 bases. Here the CDR3 DNA reads TGTGCCAGCAGTGGCGGACTAGCGGGAGACCTTTACCGAACTTTTATCGCCTACGAGCAGTACTTC. Translated, it gives CASSGGLAGDLYRTFIAYEQYF.

The V and J genes are TRBV6-1 and TRBJ2-5, with D perhaps TRBD1 (6 bases). The CDR3 has 14 amino acids. Germline CDR1 MNHNS, CDR2 SASEGT. V was cut by 5 bases and J by 7 bases, with 17 bases left in between. The CDR3: CASSSQGGELTQYF. The CDR3, as DNA: TGTGCCAGCAGTTCACAAGGGGGAGAGTTGACCCAGTACTTC.

For the CDR3, the DNA is TGTGCCAGCAGTGTAAAAAGCGGGGCGGCTAAGTACGAGCAGTACTTC. Translated, it gives CASSVKSGAAKYEQYF. This chain connects TRBV2 to TRBJ2-7; 7 positions agree with TRBD2. Looked up from germline, CDR1 is SNHLY and CDR2 is FYNNEI. The CDR3 is 16 residues long. V gave up 4 bases and J gave up 4 bases; unmatched junction bases: 13. The whole variable domain, filled in from reference TRBV2 and TRBJ2-7, reads EPEVTQTPSHQVTQMGQEVILRCVPISNHLYFYWYRQILGQKVEFLVSFYNNEISEKSEIFDDQFSVERPDGSNFTLKIRSTKLEDSAMYFCASSVKSGAAKYEQYFGPGTRLTVT.

The chain uses TRBV5-1 and TRBJ2-3, with D unresolved. V shed 2 bases and J shed 2 bases, with 12 bases lying between them. Germline V gene sequence: CDR1 SGHRS, CDR2 YFSETQ. The CDR3 extends over 15 amino acids. CDR3 sequence: CASSFGATSTDTQYF. DNA of the CDR3: TGCGCCAGCAGCTTTGGAGCTACCTCCACAGATACGCAGTATTTT.

The V and J genes are TRBV4-3 and TRBJ2-7; perhaps TRBD1 as D (5 bases). In germline, CDR1 is LGHNA, CDR2 YSLEER. V lost 1 base to trimming and J lost 2 bases, with 12 bases between them. The CDR3 covers 15 residues. This chain's CDR3 is CASSQVWGSTYEQYF. The DNA for the CDR3 is TGCGCCAGCAGCCAAGTCTGGGGCAGCACCTACGAGCAGTACTTC.

The chain recombines TRBV10-3 with TRBJ1-5; D unclear. The CDR3 sequence is 17 residues long. V lost 2 bases, J lost 4 bases, and 18 bases lay in between. Germline assignment: CDR1 ENHRY and CDR2 SYGVKD. CDR3 in amino acids: CAISERRRFGVNQPQHF. CDR3 DNA: TGTGCCATCAGTGAGAGGAGGAGGTTCGGGGTGAATCAGCCCCAGCATTTT.

CDR3 sequence reads: CASSSRDRHGYTF. The CDR3 DNA reads TGTGCCAGCAGCTCCCGGGACAGGCATGGCTACACCTTC. The chain recombines TRBV7-9 with TRBJ1-2, with 8 nucleotides matching TRBD1. Germline V gene data show CDR1 as SEHNR and CDR2 as FQNEAQ (reference sequence). This CDR3 contains 13 residues. After removal of 4 bases from V and 6 bases from J, the junction contained 4 bases not matched to a gene.

The gene calls are TRBV5-1 and TRBJ1-1, with a tentative D call TRBD1 (5 bases). Germline V CDR1 and CDR2: SGHRS, YFSETQ. CDR3 length: 13 amino acids. V shed 1 base and J shed 5 bases, with 9 bases lying between them. As DNA, the CDR3 is TGCGCCAGCAGCTTGCGGGGGGAGACTGAAGCTTTCTTT. Translation gives CASSLRGETEAFF.

This chain uses TRBV27 with TRBJ2-5, with D perhaps TRBD1 (5 bases). The CDR3 has 13 amino acids. Looked up from germline, CDR1 is MNHEY and CDR2 is SMNVEV (reference sequence). Trimming stripped 2 bases from V and 1 base from J, with 5 bases between. The CDR3 here is CASSLDSQETQYF. CDR3 coding DNA: TGTGCCAGCAGTTTAGACAGCCAAGAGACCCAGTACTTC.

V gene TRBV4-1 combines with J gene TRBJ2-5; perhaps TRBD2 as D (6 bases). Germline V gene lookup returns CDR1 MGHRA and CDR2 YSYEKL. The V gene lost 1 base and the J gene lost 4 bases, with 13 bases spanning the gap. The CDR3 runs 15 residues. CDR3 nucleotides: TGCGCCAGCAGCCAAGGTGGCGGGACGGGAGAGACCCAGTACTTC. Protein sequence: CASSQGGGTGETQYF.

The chain joins TRBV14 to TRBJ2-2; 11 bases match TRBD2. Germline-derived CDR1 and CDR2 are SGHDN and FVKESK. The CDR3 has 16 residues. Losses at the gene ends were 2 bases for V and 6 bases for J; bases not matched to a gene: 5. The CDR3, as DNA: TGTGCCAGCAGCCAACTGGTTAGCGGGAGGGCCGGGGAGCTGTTTTTT. Protein: CASSQLVSGRAGELFF.

This chain connects TRBV27 to TRBJ2-7; no clear D. The CDR3 has 13 residues. Germline V CDR1 and CDR2: MNHEY, SMNVEV (reference sequence). V lost 3 bases to trimming and J lost 0 bases, with 6 bases between them. The CDR3: CASSFRGSYEQYF. CDR3 bases: TGTGCCAGCAGTTTCCGCGGCTCCTACGAGCAGTACTTC.

The chain links TRBV9 to TRBJ1-2, with 8 bases fitting TRBD1. Germline V gene lookup returns CDR1 SGDLS and CDR2 YYNGEE. The CDR3 spans 16 residues. V lost 3 bases and J lost 5; bases outside the gene matches: 12. This CDR3 reads CASSDGTRGRDYGYTF. The CDR3 DNA reads as TGTGCCAGCAGCGATGGGACCAGGGGGCGTGATTATGGCTACACCTTC.

This rearrangement joins TRBV14 to TRBJ2-1, with TRBD1 matching 7 bases. V was clipped by 0 bases and J by 7 bases; unmatched bases: 9. In germline, CDR1 is SGHDN, CDR2 FVKESK. CDR3 size: 16 residues. CDR3 residues: CASSQDRRQGGNEQFF. CDR3 bases: TGTGCCAGCAGCCAAGATCGGCGACAGGGTGGAAATGAGCAGTTCTTC.

This chain links TRBV7-2 with TRBJ2-1; 14 bases line up with TRBD2. The CDR3 has 17 amino acids. Losses at the gene ends were 3 bases for V and 7 bases for J; bases not matched to a gene: 8. Germline loops: CDR1 SGHTA, CDR2 FQGNSA. CDR3 coding DNA: TGTGCCAGCAGCTTTGACGGGACTAGCGGGAGAATTAATGAGCAGTTCTTC. Its translation: CASSFDGTSGRINEQFF.